The 2 T cell receptor beta chains listed next were all sequenced from one sample in a study of identical twins. TCRdb re-analysed the 5' RACE reads in MiXCR, keeping a single row per CDR3 protein. The sample contains some 1,700,000 distinct CDR3 sequences, 25% to 35% of which appear only once. Sequenced: cord blood. These receptors all stem from a newborn girl in good health.

The chain is built from TRBV13 and TRBJ2-5, with TRBD2 identical over 14 bases. The end of the DNA fits TRBJ2-7 better, so the J call may be wrong. Per the germline V gene, CDR1 is PRHDT and CDR2 is FYEKMQ (reference sequence). CDR3 length equals 17 residues. The CDR3 sequence is CASSSGLAGVVDYEQYF. DNA of the CDR3: TGTGCCAGCAGCTCGGGACTAGCGGGAGTGGTTGACTACGAGCAGTACTTC.

There are many counts of this clonotype. This chain uses TRBV29-1 with TRBJ2-7; D is perhaps TRBD1 (6 bases). This CDR3 has 14 residues. Trimming stripped 0 bases from V and 0 bases from J, with 9 bases between. Germline-derived CDR1 and CDR2 are SQVTM and ANQGSEA. CDR3 protein: CSVEDPRGSYEQYF. The CDR3 nucleotides read TGCAGCGTTGAAGATCCCAGGGGCTCCTACGAGCAGTACTTC.